Below, 22 T cell receptor beta chains from the same sample are listed, as sequenced in a study of CD8+CD57+ T cells in acquired aplastic anemia. Both TCR beta VDJ combination and CDR3 sequence profiling were carried out. Genomic DNA was the template for this profiling. TCRdb re-called the reads through MiXCR, storing one row per CDR3 protein. This table holds fewer than 250,000 distinct CDR3 sequences, around half found once. CD8+CD57+ cell expansion had been shown by flow cytometry in patients chosen for sequencing. Sequencing was performed on sorted CD4+, CD8+, or CD8+CD57+ T cells (not recorded which) from PBMCs. These receptors were collected from a human donor with aplastic anemia.

V and J are TRBV24-1 and TRBJ2-1; D possibly uses TRBD1 or TRBD2 (5 bases each). The CDR3 contains 15 residues. The germline CDR1 and CDR2 sequences are KGHDR and SFDVKD. The V gene lost 4 bases and the J gene lost 6 bases, with 15 bases spanning the gap. The CDR3 coding sequence is TGTGCCACCAGTGACTACGGGGCTAAAAGCAATGAGCAGTTCTTC. It yields the protein CATSDYGAKSNEQFF.

The gene calls are TRBV7-3 and TRBJ2-4; the D is unclear. V gave up 4 bases and J gave up 0 bases, with 7 bases separating them. Germline CDR1 reads SGHTA; CDR2 reads FQGTGA. The CDR3 has 14 amino acids. The CDR3 is CASSSPGAKNIQYF. The CDR3 DNA sequence: TGTGCCAGCAGCTCGCCAGGAGCCAAAAACATTCAGTACTTC.

There are many counts of this clonotype. The gene calls are TRBV9 and TRBJ2-1; D uncertain. The CDR3 is 16 residues long. Trimming stripped 4 bases from V and 0 bases from J, with 14 bases between. CDR1 is SGDLS, CDR2 YYNGEE, per germline. CDR3 in amino acids: CASSTQASSSYNEQFF. CDR3 bases: TGTGCCAGCAGCACCCAGGCCTCGAGCTCCTACAATGAGCAGTTCTTC.

There are many counts of this clonotype. The V and J genes are TRBV29-1 and TRBJ2-7, with 8 bases aligning to TRBD1. The CDR3 length is 16 residues. In germline, CDR1 is SQVTM, CDR2 ANQGSEA. V dropped 4 bases and J dropped 3; count of bases not matched to a gene: 14. The CDR3 loop reads CSVASEDLTGGYEQYF. The CDR3 nucleotides read TGCAGCGTTGCCTCGGAGGACTTAACAGGGGGCTACGAGCAGTACTTC.

V gene TRBV10-3 combines with J gene TRBJ1-2; 7 bases align to TRBD1. The germline V gene has CDR1 ENHRY and CDR2 SYGVKD. The CDR3 sequence is 16 residues long. The trim removed 3 bases at V and 4 bases at J, leaving 11 bases unmatched. DNA for the CDR3: TGTGCCATCAGTGAAGTGCCCCGACAGGGTAGCTATGGCTACACCTTC. The encoded protein is CAISEVPRQGSYGYTF.

The V call is TRBV7-9, the J call TRBJ2-2; D gene unclear. CDR1 and CDR2 from the germline V gene are SEHNR and FQNEAQ (reference sequence). The CDR3 has 14 amino acids. V lost 4 bases and J 2 bases, leaving 8 bases between the germline ends. The CDR3 reads CASSSFKNTGELFF. The DNA for the CDR3 is TGTGCCAGCAGCTCCTTCAAAAACACCGGGGAGCTGTTTTTT.

This clonotype was seen many times. The chain recombines TRBV7-9 with TRBJ2-6; D may be TRBD2 (6 bases). Germline values: CDR1 SEHNR, CDR2 FQNEAQ (reference sequence). The CDR3 length is 21 residues. The ends were cut back, 2 bases at V and 0 bases at J, with 23 bases in the middle. CDR3 amino acids: CASSLLIVEGQGGSGANVLTF. The CDR3 region has the DNA TGTGCCAGCAGCTTATTGATCGTCGAGGGGCAGGGAGGCTCTGGGGCCAACGTCCTGACTTTC.

This clonotype showed up many times. The chain links TRBV20-1 to TRBJ1-2; maybe TRBD1 (5 bases). Trimming took 5 bases from V and 0 from J, leaving 19 bases between them. The CDR3 is made up of 16 amino acids. Looked up from germline, CDR1 is DFQATT and CDR2 is SNEGSKA (reference sequence). The CDR3 spells CSAPRPTESPNYGYTF. In DNA form, the CDR3 reads TGCAGTGCTCCCCGCCCGACAGAAAGCCCTAACTATGGCTACACCTTC.

This clonotype is medium-sized by share. The rearrangement joins TRBV6-1 to TRBJ1-1; possibly TRBD1 for D (5 bases). CDR3 size: 16 residues. Germline V CDR1 and CDR2: MNHNS, SASEGT. With 2 bases removed from V and 4 bases from J, the gap between germline ends came to 17 bases. The CDR3: CASSEFGHRSGTEAFF. The DNA for the CDR3 is TGTGCCAGCAGTGAATTCGGTCACAGGTCCGGCACTGAAGCTTTCTTT.

This clonotype was observed many times. The genes are TRBV7-8 and TRBJ2-3, with 7 positions matching TRBD2. The CDR3 extends over 17 amino acids. V lost 6 bases and J lost 3; bases outside the gene matches: 15. Germline V gene lookup returns CDR1 SGHVS and CDR2 FQNEAQ. CDR3 amino acids: CASSLGRAEARTDTQYF. CDR3 bases: TGTGCCAGCAGTCTAGGGAGGGCGGAGGCACGGACAGATACGCAGTATTTT. The whole variable domain, filled in from reference TRBV7-8 and TRBJ2-3, reads GAGVSQSPRYKVAKRGQDVALRCDPISGHVSLFWYQQALGQGPEFLTYFQNEAQLDKSGLPSDRFFAERPEGSVSTLKIQRTQQEDSAVYLCASSLGRAEARTDTQYFGPGTRLTVL.

The chain couples TRBV20-1 to TRBJ1-1; tentative D call: TRBD1 (5 bases). Germline lookup yields CDR1 DFQATT and CDR2 SNEGSKA (reference sequence). This CDR3 comprises 14 residues. V dropped 3 bases and J dropped 5 bases, with 16 bases sitting between them. CDR3 sequence reads: CSARKAPGGTEAFF. Written as DNA, the CDR3 is TGCAGTGCTAGGAAGGCCCCGGGGGGGACTGAAGCTTTCTTT.

About this clonotype: The junction departs from the called germline gene at one end, perhaps through a read error. The gene calls are TRBV10-3 and TRBJ2-1; tentative D call: TRBD2 (6 bases). The CDR3 extends over 12 amino acids. Germline V gives CDR1 ENHRY, CDR2 SYGVKD. Written as DNA, the CDR3 is TGTGCCAGCAGTTATGGGGAGGACGAGCAGTTCTTC. Its protein is CASSYGEDEQFF.

The sample holds many counts of this clonotype. The rearrangement joins TRBV6-5 to TRBJ1-6, with TRBD1 as a possible D gene (5 bases). With 2 bases removed from V and 11 bases from J, the gap between germline ends came to 16 bases. Germline V lookup: CDR1 MNHEY, CDR2 SVGAGI. This CDR3 spans 15 amino acids. CDR3 sequence: CASSYGSGYSTPLHF. The CDR3 DNA reads TGTGCCAGCAGTTACGGGTCAGGGTATTCGACACCCCTCCACTTT.

This clonotype was seen many times. The V call is TRBV4-2, the J call TRBJ2-7; 7 bases map to TRBD2. Germline V gives CDR1 LGHNA, CDR2 YNFKEQ. The CDR3 has 11 amino acids. After removal of 3 bases from V and 9 bases from J, the junction contained 2 bases not matched to a gene. This chain's CDR3 is CASSQGGSQYF. CDR3 nucleotide sequence: TGTGCCAGCAGCCAGGGAGGGTCGCAGTACTTC.

This clonotype has only a few counts. Since a much larger clone is just one base distant, this may be a read error. The rearrangement uses TRBV20-1 and TRBJ2-7; 8 bases agree with TRBD1. The CDR3 sequence is 13 residues long. Per the germline V gene, CDR1 is DFQATT and CDR2 is SNEGSKA (reference sequence). CDR3 in amino acids: CSAGDRLSYGQYF. CDR3 nucleotide sequence: TGCAGTGCTGGGGACAGGCTCTCCTACGGGCAGTACTTC.

The chain links TRBV19 to TRBJ2-7, with TRBD2 as a possible D gene (5 bases). The CDR3 is made up of 14 amino acids. Trimming pared 7 bases from V and 0 bases from J, leaving 13 bases between. Looked up from germline, CDR1 is LNHDA and CDR2 is SQIVND (reference sequence). The CDR3 coding sequence is TGTGCCAGTATTTCCTCCGAGGGCTCCTACGAGCAGTACTTC. Its protein product is CASISSEGSYEQYF.

This clonotype occurred many times. V is TRBV2 and J is TRBJ1-5; no definite D call. CDR1 SNHLY and CDR2 FYNNEI come from the germline V gene. V was cut by 3 bases and J by 6 bases, with 9 bases left in between. The CDR3 totals 13 residues. The CDR3 nucleotides read TGTGCCAGCAGTGATTGGGGAGGTCAGCCCCAGCATTTT. Translation: CASSDWGGQPQHF.

This clonotype was seen a few times. J is TRBJ2-2 and V is TRBV27; possibly TRBD2 for D (5 bases). Germline lookup yields CDR1 MNHEY and CDR2 SMNVEV (reference sequence). V dropped 6 bases and J dropped 5 bases, with 13 bases sitting between them. The CDR3 has 14 residues. The CDR3: CASRPLDSTGELFF. For the CDR3, the DNA is TGTGCCAGCAGGCCACTGGACTCTACCGGGGAGCTGTTTTTT.

This clonotype was detected ten times or more. This chain links TRBV11-2 with TRBJ2-3; 9 nucleotides match TRBD1. The CDR3 sequence is 16 residues long. Per the germline V gene, CDR1 is SGHAT and CDR2 is FQNNGV. Trimming removed 4 bases from V and 6 bases from J; junction bases left unmatched: 11. The CDR3 nucleotides are TGTGCCAGCAGCTACCGGGACAGGGAAGCCGCCGATACGCAGTATTTT. It encodes CASSYRDREAADTQYF.

This clonotype was detected many times. The chain uses TRBV14 and TRBJ1-2; 7 positions match TRBD1. The CDR3 consists of 16 residues. J lost 4 bases, V lost 1 base, and 9 bases had no gene match. Germline V gene data show CDR1 as SGHDN and CDR2 as FVKESK. The CDR3 sequence: CASSQGPGTAVYGYTF. The CDR3 DNA reads TGTGCCAGCAGCCAAGGCCCGGGGACAGCTGTCTATGGCTACACCTTC.

The V and J genes are TRBV13 and TRBJ2-7, with 7 bases lining up with TRBD1. Germline V gene lookup returns CDR1 PRHDT and CDR2 FYEKMQ (reference sequence). The CDR3 extends over 15 amino acids. The J segment lost 2 bases and the V segment lost 3 bases, leaving 7 bases of the junction unmatched. The CDR3 DNA is TGTGCCAGCAGCTTTAACAGGGGCCAAACCTACGAGCAGTACTTC. Translated, it gives CASSFNRGQTYEQYF. Variable domain in full (rest from reference TRBV13 and TRBJ2-7): AAGVIQSPRHLIKEKRETATLKCYPIPRHDTVYWYQQGPGQDPQFLISFYEKMQSDKGSIPDRFSAQQFSDYHSELNMSSLELGDSALYFCASSFNRGQTYEQYFGPGTRLTVT.

The gene calls are TRBV7-8 and TRBJ1-2; D gene ambiguous. From germline, CDR1 is SGHVS and CDR2 FQNEAQ. Trimming removed 2 bases from V and 12 bases from J, with 13 bases in between. The CDR3 extends over 12 amino acids. The CDR3 nucleotides read TGTGCCAGCAGCTTAATCGGCTCTGGAAACACCTTC. Its translation: CASSLIGSGNTF.